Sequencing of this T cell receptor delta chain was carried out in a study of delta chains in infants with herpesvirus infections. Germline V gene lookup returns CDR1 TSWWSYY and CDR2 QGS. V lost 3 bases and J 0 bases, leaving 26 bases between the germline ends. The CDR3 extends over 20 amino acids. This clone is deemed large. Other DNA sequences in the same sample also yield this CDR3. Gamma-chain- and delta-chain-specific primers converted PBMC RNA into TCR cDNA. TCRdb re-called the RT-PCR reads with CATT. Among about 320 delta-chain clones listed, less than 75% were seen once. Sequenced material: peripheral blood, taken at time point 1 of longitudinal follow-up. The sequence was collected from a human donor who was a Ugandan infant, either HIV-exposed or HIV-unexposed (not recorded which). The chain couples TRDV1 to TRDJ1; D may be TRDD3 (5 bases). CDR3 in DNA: TGTGCTCTTGGGGACCCCAGGGACCTAAATGCTCTGGGATACACCGATAAACTCATCTTT. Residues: CALGDPRDLNALGYTDKLIF.